These 16 T cell receptor beta chains share one sample of origin, sequenced in a study of post-analysis software for immune sequencing data. What these receptors recognize is not known. Points from the study as a whole: Compared with controls, patients had more of five or six TRBV segments, including TRBV5-6, TRBV5-1 and TRBV20-1.

TCR beta cDNA libraries had unique molecular identifiers. TCRdb independently ran MiXCR on the PCR reads; one entry per CDR3 protein. Of 740,000 or so distinct CDR3 sequences in the sample, about 53% were seen once. Sequencing was performed on blood. Source of these receptors: a girl aged 10 to 17 with multiple sclerosis.

The rearrangement uses TRBV5-1 and TRBJ2-7, with 7 bases fitting TRBD2. V lost 4 bases and J lost 4; bases outside the gene matches: 8. Germline CDR1 SGHRS, CDR2 YFSETQ. This CDR3 comprises 14 residues. CDR3 loop: CASSAGLVSYEQYF. DNA for the CDR3: TGCGCCAGCAGCGCCGGACTAGTCTCGTACGAGCAGTACTTC.

The chain uses TRBV7-8 and TRBJ2-5; a weak D match, TRBD1 (6 bases). Germline V lookup: CDR1 SGHVS, CDR2 FQNEAQ. This CDR3 has 19 amino acids. V was pared by 1 base and J by 0 bases, with 21 bases between. Written as DNA, the CDR3 is TGTGCCAGCAGCTTAGTAGAGGAAAGACCCCCAGGGGACCAAGAGACCCAGTACTTC. Amino acid sequence: CASSLVEERPPGDQETQYF.

Only one count was recorded for this clonotype. The chain joins TRBV29-1 to TRBJ1-1, with a possible D match to TRBD1 (5 bases). V lost 7 bases to trimming and J lost 10 bases, with 22 bases between them. Germline lookup yields CDR1 SQVTM and CDR2 ANQGSEA. This CDR3 has 13 residues. The CDR3 DNA reads as TGCAGCGATGTGCGGGGGGGGAACGGGGTAGCTTTCTTT. It is translated as CSDVRGGNGVAFF.

CDR3 sequence (DNA): TGCGCCAGCAGCTTACGACAGGGGGCTGAAGCTTTCTTT. Its translation is CASSLRQGAEAFF. The V call is TRBV5-1, the J call TRBJ1-1, with TRBD1 identical over 9 bases. Germline CDR1 is SGHRS and CDR2 is YFSETQ. This CDR3 contains 13 residues. Trimming cost V 2 bases and J 6 bases; bases outside gene matches: 2.

V gene TRBV6-5 combines with J gene TRBJ2-3; TRBD1 matches at 8 bases. V dropped 5 bases and J dropped 4; count of bases not matched to a gene: 8. This CDR3 contains 15 residues. Germline V gene lookup returns CDR1 MNHEY and CDR2 SVGAGI. The CDR3 loop is CASSPGQGAADTQYF. The CDR3 bases are TGTGCCAGCAGTCCCGGACAGGGTGCGGCAGATACGCAGTATTTT.

A single count supports this clonotype. This chain joins TRBV4-1 and TRBJ2-1; 12 bases line up with TRBD1. Germline CDR1 and CDR2: MGHRA and YSYEKL. The CDR3 length is 16 residues. The J segment lost 3 bases and the V segment lost 3 bases, leaving 3 bases of the junction unmatched. CDR3 amino acids: CASSQGQGAYYNEQFF. In DNA, the CDR3 is TGCGCCAGCAGCCAGGGACAGGGGGCTTACTACAATGAGCAGTTCTTC.

V usage is TRBV12-3 or TRBV12-4 and J usage is TRBJ1-1, with D possibly being TRBD1 (5 bases). Trimming stripped 6 bases from V and 0 bases from J, with 17 bases between. The CDR3 extends over 16 amino acids. The CDR3 DNA sequence: TGTGCCAGCAGACCCGGGACGGGATTAATGAACACTGAAGCTTTCTTT. It yields the protein CASRPGTGLMNTEAFF.

The table lists this clonotype with a few counts. The chain is built from TRBV20-1 and TRBJ2-5; D gene uncertain. Trimming pared 3 bases from V and 6 bases from J, leaving 11 bases between. CDR3 size: 12 residues. Germline loops: CDR1 DFQATT, CDR2 SNEGSKA (reference sequence). The CDR3 protein is CSASSLPQTQYF. The CDR3 DNA reads as TGCAGTGCTAGTTCCCTGCCCCAGACCCAGTACTTC.

The chain has TRBV12-5 and TRBJ2-4; 7 positions agree with TRBD2. There are 13 residues in the CDR3. The V gene's germline CDR1 is LGHNT and CDR2 FRNRAP. Losses at the gene ends were 6 bases for V and 8 bases for J; bases not matched to a gene: 7. The CDR3 bases are TGTGCTAGTGGGCCTCGACTAGCCGACATTCAGTACTTC. It is translated as CASGPRLADIQYF.

This clonotype was picked up a small number of times. V and J are TRBV4-2 and TRBJ1-4, with a possible D match to TRBD1 (5 bases). The CDR3 is made up of 14 amino acids. Per the germline V gene, CDR1 is LGHNA and CDR2 is YNFKEQ. Trimming stripped 0 bases from V and 8 bases from J, with 10 bases between. CDR3 sequence reads: CASSQEGVKEKLFF. The CDR3 nucleotides read TGTGCCAGCAGCCAAGAGGGGGTTAAGGAAAAACTGTTTTTT.

The chain employs TRBV7-3 and TRBJ2-3; 9 bases map to TRBD2. Trimming removed 2 bases from V and 4 bases from J; junction bases left unmatched: 19. Germline lookup yields CDR1 SGHTA and CDR2 FQGTGA. The CDR3 sequence is 20 residues long. The CDR3 sequence is CASSLSETVVSGSGADTQYF. In DNA form, the CDR3 reads TGTGCCAGCAGCTTATCGGAAACGGTGGTTAGCGGGAGTGGCGCAGATACGCAGTATTTT.

V and J are TRBV7-9 and TRBJ1-2; 10 bases map to TRBD1. Germline CDR1 and CDR2: SEHNR and FQNEAQ (reference sequence). Trimming removed 1 base from V and 7 bases from J; junction bases left unmatched: 0. The CDR3 totals 13 residues. CDR3 coding DNA: TGTGCCAGCAGCTTAGGGGACAGGGGTGGCTACACCTTC. This sequence encodes CASSLGDRGGYTF.

This clonotype appeared a few times. The CDR3 DNA is TGTGCCAGCAGTTTATGGGCGGGGCACGAGCAGTACTTC. It specifies CASSLWAGHEQYF. The chain has TRBV27 and TRBJ2-5; possible D gene TRBD2, 6 bases. The last part of the DNA fits TRBJ2-7 better; the J call may be wrong. The CDR3 runs 13 residues. Germline CDR1 MNHEY, CDR2 SMNVEV (reference sequence).

The chain has TRBV4-1 and TRBJ2-5; no clear D. CDR3 size: 14 residues. Per the germline V gene, CDR1 is MGHRA and CDR2 is YSYEKL. Trimming took off 3 bases at V and 5 bases at J, with 13 bases between the two ends. The DNA of the CDR3 is TGCGCCAGCAGCCATACCATGCTGTGGGAGACCCAGTACTTC. It translates to CASSHTMLWETQYF.

A few counts support this clonotype. The chain joins TRBV6-1 to TRBJ2-7; D remains unclear. Germline loops: CDR1 MNHNS, CDR2 SASEGT. This CDR3 region has 13 residues. V dropped 2 bases and J dropped 1 base, with 6 bases sitting between them. Written as DNA, the CDR3 is TGTGCCAGCAGTGAACAGGTATCCTACGAGCAGTACTTC. Its protein product is CASSEQVSYEQYF.

This clonotype showed up just a few times. The chain carries TRBV20-1 and TRBJ2-1; 15 positions match TRBD2. V was clipped by 3 bases and J by 2 bases; unmatched bases: 2. The germline gives CDR1 DFQATT, CDR2 SNEGSKA (reference sequence). The CDR3 contains 16 residues. CDR3 nucleotide sequence: TGCAGTGCTAGGCGGACTAGCGGGGGGGCCTACAATGAGCAGTTCTTC. It is translated as CSARRTSGGAYNEQFF.